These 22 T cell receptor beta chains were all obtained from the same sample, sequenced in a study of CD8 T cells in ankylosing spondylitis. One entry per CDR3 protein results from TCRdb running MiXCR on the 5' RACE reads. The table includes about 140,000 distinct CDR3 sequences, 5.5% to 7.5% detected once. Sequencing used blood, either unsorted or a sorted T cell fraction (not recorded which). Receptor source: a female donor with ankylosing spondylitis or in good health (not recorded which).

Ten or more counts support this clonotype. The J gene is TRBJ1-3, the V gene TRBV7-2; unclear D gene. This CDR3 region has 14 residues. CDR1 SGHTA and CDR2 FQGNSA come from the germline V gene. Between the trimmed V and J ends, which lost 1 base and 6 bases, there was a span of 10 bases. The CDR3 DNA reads TGTGCCAGCAGCTTAGGCTTCCTTGAAAACACCATATATTTT. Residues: CASSLGFLENTIYF.

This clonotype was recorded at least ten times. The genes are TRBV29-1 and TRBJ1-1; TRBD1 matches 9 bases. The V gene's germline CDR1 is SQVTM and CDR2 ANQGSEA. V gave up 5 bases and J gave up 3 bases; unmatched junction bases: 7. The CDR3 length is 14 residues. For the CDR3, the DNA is TGCAGCGTTCTACCGACAGGGGGGCACACTGAAGCTTTCTTT. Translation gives CSVLPTGGHTEAFF.

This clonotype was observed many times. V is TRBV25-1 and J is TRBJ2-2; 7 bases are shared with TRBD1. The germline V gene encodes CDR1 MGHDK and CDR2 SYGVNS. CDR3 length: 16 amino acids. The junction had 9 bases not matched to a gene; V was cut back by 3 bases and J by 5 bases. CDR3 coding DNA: TGTGCCAGCAGTGACCTCGGGACAGTGGATACCGGGGAGCTGTTTTTT. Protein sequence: CASSDLGTVDTGELFF.

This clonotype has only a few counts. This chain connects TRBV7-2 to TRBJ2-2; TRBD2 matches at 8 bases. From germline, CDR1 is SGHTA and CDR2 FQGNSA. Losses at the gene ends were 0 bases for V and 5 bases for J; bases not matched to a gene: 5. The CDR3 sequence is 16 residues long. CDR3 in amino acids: CASSLARGGRTGELFF. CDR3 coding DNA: TGTGCCAGCAGCTTAGCACGGGGGGGCCGGACCGGGGAGCTGTTTTTT.

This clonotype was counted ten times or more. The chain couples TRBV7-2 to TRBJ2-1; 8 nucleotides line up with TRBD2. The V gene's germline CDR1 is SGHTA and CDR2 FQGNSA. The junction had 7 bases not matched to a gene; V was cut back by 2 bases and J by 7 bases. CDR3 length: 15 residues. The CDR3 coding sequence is TGTGCCAGCAGCTTATTGGTAGCGGGGACGAATGAGCAGTTCTTC. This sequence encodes CASSLLVAGTNEQFF. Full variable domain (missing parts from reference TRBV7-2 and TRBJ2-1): GAGVSQSPSNKVTEKGKDVELRCDPISGHTALYWYRQSLGQGLEFLIYFQGNSAPDKSGLPSDRFSAERTGGSVSTLTIQRTQQEDSAVYLCASSLLVAGTNEQFFGPGTRLTVL.

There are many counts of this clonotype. Here the CDR3 DNA reads TGTGCCAGCAGTTTAAGGGTACACCCGACAGGGGAGATAGCAGATACGCAGTATTTT. The encoded protein is CASSLRVHPTGEIADTQYF. The chain links TRBV27 to TRBJ2-3; TRBD1 agrees at 8 bases. The V and J ends lost 2 bases and 4 bases, in that order; junction bases with no gene match: 17. Germline CDR1 and CDR2: MNHEY and SMNVEV (reference sequence). The CDR3 runs 19 residues.

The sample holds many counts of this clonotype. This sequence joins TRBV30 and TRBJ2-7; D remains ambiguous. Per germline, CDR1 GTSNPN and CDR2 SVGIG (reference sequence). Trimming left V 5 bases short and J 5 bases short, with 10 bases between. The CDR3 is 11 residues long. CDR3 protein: CAWAQVDEQYF. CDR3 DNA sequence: TGTGCCTGGGCACAAGTCGACGAGCAGTACTTC.

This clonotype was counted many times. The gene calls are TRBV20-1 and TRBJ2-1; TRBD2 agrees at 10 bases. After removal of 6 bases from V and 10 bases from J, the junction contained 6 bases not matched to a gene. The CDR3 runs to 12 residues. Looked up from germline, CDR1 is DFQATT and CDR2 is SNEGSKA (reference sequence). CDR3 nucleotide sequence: TGCAGTGCCCTGGGACTAGCGATCGAGCAGTTCTTC. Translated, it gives CSALGLAIEQFF.

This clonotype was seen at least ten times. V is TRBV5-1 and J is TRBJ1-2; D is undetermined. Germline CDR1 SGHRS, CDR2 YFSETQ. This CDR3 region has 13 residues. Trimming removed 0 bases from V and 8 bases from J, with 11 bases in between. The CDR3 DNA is TGCGCCAGCAGCTTGGCCCGCTCCTCGGGCTACACCTTC. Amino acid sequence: CASSLARSSGYTF.

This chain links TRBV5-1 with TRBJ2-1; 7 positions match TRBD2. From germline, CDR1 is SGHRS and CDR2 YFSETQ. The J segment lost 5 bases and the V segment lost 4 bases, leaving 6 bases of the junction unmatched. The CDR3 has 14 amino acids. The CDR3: CASSLPGGHNEQFF. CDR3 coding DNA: TGCGCCAGCAGCCTTCCGGGGGGACACAATGAGCAGTTCTTC.

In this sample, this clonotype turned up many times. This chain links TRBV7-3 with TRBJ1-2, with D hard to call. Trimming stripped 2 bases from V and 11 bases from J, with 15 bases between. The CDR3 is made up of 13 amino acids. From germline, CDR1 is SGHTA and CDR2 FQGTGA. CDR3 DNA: TGTGCCAGCAGCTTACTTATAAGGGATAGGTACACCTTC. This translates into CASSLLIRDRYTF.

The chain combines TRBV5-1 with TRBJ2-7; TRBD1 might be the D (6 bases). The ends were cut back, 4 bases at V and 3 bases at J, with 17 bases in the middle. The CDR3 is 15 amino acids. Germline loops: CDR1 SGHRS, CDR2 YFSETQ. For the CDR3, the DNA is TGCGCCAGCAGCCTACTCGGGACACGAGACTACGAGCAGTACTTC. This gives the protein CASSLLGTRDYEQYF. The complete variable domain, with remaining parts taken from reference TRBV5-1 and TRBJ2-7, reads KAGVTQTPRYLIKTRGQQVTLSCSPISGHRSVSWYQQTPGQGLQFLFEYFSETQRNKGNFPGRFSGRQFSNSRSEMNVSTLELGDSALYLCASSLLGTRDYEQYFGPGTRLTVT.

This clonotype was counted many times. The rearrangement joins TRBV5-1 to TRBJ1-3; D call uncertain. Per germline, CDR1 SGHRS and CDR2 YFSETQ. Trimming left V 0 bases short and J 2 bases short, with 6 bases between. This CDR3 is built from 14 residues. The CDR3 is CASSLGQPGNTIYF. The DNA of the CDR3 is TGCGCCAGCAGCTTGGGGCAGCCTGGAAACACCATATATTTT.

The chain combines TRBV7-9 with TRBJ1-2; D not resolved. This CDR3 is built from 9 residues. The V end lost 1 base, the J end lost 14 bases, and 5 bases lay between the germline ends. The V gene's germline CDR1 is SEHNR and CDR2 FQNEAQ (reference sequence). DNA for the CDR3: TGTGCCAGCAGCTTAGGGGAAACCTTC. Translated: CASSLGETF.

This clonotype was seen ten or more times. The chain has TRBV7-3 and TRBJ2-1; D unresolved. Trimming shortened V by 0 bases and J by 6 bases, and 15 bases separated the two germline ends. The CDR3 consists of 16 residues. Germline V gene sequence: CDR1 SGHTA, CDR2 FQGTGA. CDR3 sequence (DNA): TGTGCCAGCAGCTTAACGGGTGGTTACCCGGTCAATGAGCAGTTCTTC. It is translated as CASSLTGGYPVNEQFF.

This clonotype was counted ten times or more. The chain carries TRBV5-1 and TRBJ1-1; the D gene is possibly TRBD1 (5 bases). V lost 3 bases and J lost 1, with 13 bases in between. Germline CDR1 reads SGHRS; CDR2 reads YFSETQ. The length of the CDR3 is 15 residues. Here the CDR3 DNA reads TGCGCCAGCAGCTCGACAGTAGGGACGAACACTGAAGCTTTCTTT. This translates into CASSSTVGTNTEAFF.

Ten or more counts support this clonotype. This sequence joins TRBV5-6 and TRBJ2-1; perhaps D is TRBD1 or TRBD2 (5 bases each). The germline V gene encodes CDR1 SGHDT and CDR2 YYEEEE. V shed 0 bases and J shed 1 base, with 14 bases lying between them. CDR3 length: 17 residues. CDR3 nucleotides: TGTGCCAGCAGCTTGGCCGGGGCAGGGTTTTCCTACAATGAGCAGTTCTTC. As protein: CASSLAGAGFSYNEQFF.

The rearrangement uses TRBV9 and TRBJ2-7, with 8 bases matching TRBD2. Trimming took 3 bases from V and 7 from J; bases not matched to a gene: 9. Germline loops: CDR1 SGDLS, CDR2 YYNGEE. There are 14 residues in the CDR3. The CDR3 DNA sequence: TGTGCCAGCAGCGGAGGGCGGGGGGCTGAGGAGCAGTACTTC. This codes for CASSGGRGAEEQYF.

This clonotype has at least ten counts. DNA for the CDR3: TGCGCCAGCAGCACGGACGCCAACTATGGCTACACCTTC. It yields the protein CASSTDANYGYTF. This rearrangement joins TRBV5-1 to TRBJ1-2; no firm D call. Germline V lookup: CDR1 SGHRS, CDR2 YFSETQ. V shed 4 bases and J shed 2 bases, with 9 bases lying between them. CDR3 length equals 13 residues.

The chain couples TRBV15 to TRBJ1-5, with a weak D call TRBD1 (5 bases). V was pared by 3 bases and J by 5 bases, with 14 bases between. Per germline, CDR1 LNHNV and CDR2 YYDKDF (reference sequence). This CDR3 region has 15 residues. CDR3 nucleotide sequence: TGTGCCACCAGCAGGAACGTAGGGGCGGATCAGCCCCAGCATTTT. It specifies CATSRNVGADQPQHF.

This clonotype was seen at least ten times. Written as DNA, the CDR3 is TGCAGTGCTACCAGGGAGGGAGTGACCCAAAATGGCTACACCTTC. Encoded protein: CSATREGVTQNGYTF. The V and J genes are TRBV20-1 and TRBJ1-2; maybe TRBD1 (5 bases). Germline CDR1 and CDR2: DFQATT and SNEGSKA (reference sequence). The V gene lost 4 bases and the J gene lost 6 bases, with 21 bases spanning the gap. The CDR3 covers 15 residues.

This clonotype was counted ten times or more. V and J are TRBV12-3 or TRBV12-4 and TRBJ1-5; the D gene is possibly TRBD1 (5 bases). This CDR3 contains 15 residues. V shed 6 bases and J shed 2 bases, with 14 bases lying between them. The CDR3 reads CASRSQDSGNQPQHF. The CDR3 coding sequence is TGTGCCAGCAGAAGCCAAGACAGTGGCAATCAGCCCCAGCATTTT.